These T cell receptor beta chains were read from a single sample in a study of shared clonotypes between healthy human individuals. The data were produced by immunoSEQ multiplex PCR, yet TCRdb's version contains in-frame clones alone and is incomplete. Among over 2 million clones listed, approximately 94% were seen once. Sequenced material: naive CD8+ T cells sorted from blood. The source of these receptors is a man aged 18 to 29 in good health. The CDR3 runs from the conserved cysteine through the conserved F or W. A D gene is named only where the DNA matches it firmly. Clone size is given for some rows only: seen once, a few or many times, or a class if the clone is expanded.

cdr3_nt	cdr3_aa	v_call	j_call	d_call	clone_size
TGTGCCAGCAGTGAAGATTTGACAGGGGTTTACAATGAGCAGTTCTTC	CASSEDLTGVYNEQFF	TRBV2	TRBJ2-1	TRBD1	.
TGTGCCAGCGGTAGCGGGGGGGCCAGGCCCTACAATGAGCAGTTCTTC	CASGSGGARPYNEQFF	TRBV11-2	TRBJ2-1	TRBD2	.
TGTGCCAGCAGCCTGACTAGCGGGGGAAACTACGAGCAGTACTTC	CASSLTSGGNYEQYF	TRBV7-9	TRBJ2-7	TRBD2	.
TGTGCCAGCAGTTTACGAGGGGTGCGCAATCAGCCCCAGCATTTT	CASSLRGVRNQPQHF	TRBV27	TRBJ1-5	.	.
TGCGCCAGCAGCTCCCGGGCCATGAACACTGAAGCTTTCTTT	CASSSRAMNTEAFF	TRBV5-1	TRBJ1-1	.	.
TGTGCCAGCAGCTTAGTTGAGGGGGCGAGTGAGCAGTTCTTC	CASSLVEGASEQFF	TRBV7-2	TRBJ2-1	TRBD1	.
TGTGCCAGCAGTTACTCTACTGGACAGCGCATTTTTGGCTACACCTTC	CASSYSTGQRIFGYTF	TRBV6-5	TRBJ1-2	.	.
TGTGCCAGCAGCCCCCGGTCCACCATCGGGGAGCTGTTTTTT	CASSPRSTIGELFF	TRBV9	TRBJ2-2	.	.
TGTGCCAGCAGCTTAGTCGGGGGCGGCGGTGAAGCTTTCTTT	CASSLVGGGGEAFF	TRBV7-9	TRBJ1-1	.	.
TGTGCCAGCAGCGTCCTGGAGGTCACAGATACGCAGTATTTT	CASSVLEVTDTQYF	TRBV9	TRBJ2-3	.	.
TGTGCCAGCAGTTACTCGAGCCAGGTCCCCCCAGATACGCAGTATTTT	CASSYSSQVPPDTQYF	TRBV6-5	TRBJ2-3	.	.
TGTGCCAGCAGCTCGACCGACGGCACGTCGGCCTATGGCTACACCTTC	CASSSTDGTSAYGYTF	TRBV27	TRBJ1-2	.	.
TGTGCCAGCAGCTCCTGGGGCGGGCATTATGGCTACACCTTC	CASSSWGGHYGYTF	TRBV5-6	TRBJ1-2	.	.
TGTGCCAGCAGCCCAGGACTGAGCTACGAGCAGTACTTC	CASSPGLSYEQYF	TRBV6-5	TRBJ2-7	.	.
TGTGCCAGCAGTGAATTCAATTCACCCCTCCACTTT	CASSEFNSPLHF	TRBV6-1	TRBJ1-6	.	once
TGTGCCAGCAGCTTTAGAGGGGGCAACTATGGCTACACCTTC	CASSFRGGNYGYTF	TRBV13	TRBJ1-2	TRBD1	.
TGTGCCAGCAGCTTAGGGGGGTCGGGGATCGACACCTTC	CASSLGGSGIDTF	TRBV13	TRBJ1-2	.	.